This T cell receptor (beta chain) was recorded in a study of blood T cell repertoires in COVID-19. At the level of the study: Sources were T cells, B-cell-depleted T cells, or PBMCs; the material itself was cDNA or gDNA.

The germline V and J ends were trimmed by 2 bases and 4 bases, with 11 bases remaining between them. CDR1 and CDR2 from the germline V gene are MNHEY and SVGAGI. The CDR3 spans 15 residues. Sequencing was performed with immunoSEQ multiplex PCR; in TCRdb, only in-frame clones are kept and a portion is missing. The sample carries just over 60,000 clones, over 75% recorded once. V usage is TRBV6-5 and J usage is TRBJ2-2; possible D gene TRBD2, 6 bases. The clonotype originates from a man between 60 and 75 years old with acute or convalescent COVID-19. The specimen sequenced was peripheral blood. Here the CDR3 reads CASSYMGGSTGELFF. Written as DNA, the CDR3 is TGTGCCAGCAGTTACATGGGAGGTAGCACCGGGGAGCTGTTTTTT.